A single TCR beta chain is shown here with its context. Germline trimming cut 4 bases from V and 1 base from J; bases unmatched to any gene: 23. CDR3 size: 22 residues. Germline CDR1 reads LGHNA; CDR2 reads YNFKEQ. This entry is derived from a study of blood T cell repertoires in COVID-19. Using immunoSEQ multiplex PCR, the repertoire was profiled, and TCRdb retains in-frame clones only, with some absent. The table lists 140,000 to 150,000 clones, 80% to 90% of them singletons. The origin of this receptor is a human donor with acute or convalescent COVID-19. The donor label of this sample is uncertain. The V and J genes are TRBV4-2 and TRBJ2-3, with 10 bases identical to TRBD2. The material sequenced was peripheral blood. Here the CDR3 DNA reads TGTGCCAGCAGCCGACATCTAGCGGGGGACTCCCGGGCCCCCGGGGGCACAGATACGCAGTATTTT. It encodes CASSRHLAGDSRAPGGTDTQYF.